This TCR beta chain is drawn from a study of blood T cell repertoires in COVID-19. V was trimmed by 7 bases and J by 5 bases, leaving 16 bases between them. The CDR3 length is 14 residues. The germline V gene encodes CDR1 SGHKS and CDR2 YYEKEE (reference sequence). Study processing details: Using reference gene primer amplification, nucleated cell counts were estimated. Generated by immunoSEQ multiplex PCR, the TCRdb table keeps only in-frame clones and is missing some. V, J and clone size derive from that table, while D and trimming were established from the DNA sequence. The data contain roughly 100,000 clones, about 80% of them seen just once; the ten biggest clones take up 8.5% to 12%.

The chain carries TRBV5-5 and TRBJ1-5, with D perhaps TRBD1 (5 bases). The specimen was peripheral blood. The origin of this receptor is an older man with acute or convalescent COVID-19. CDR3 loop: CASHGAVNDQPQHF. Written as DNA, the CDR3 is TGTGCCAGCCATGGGGCAGTAAACGATCAGCCCCAGCATTTT.